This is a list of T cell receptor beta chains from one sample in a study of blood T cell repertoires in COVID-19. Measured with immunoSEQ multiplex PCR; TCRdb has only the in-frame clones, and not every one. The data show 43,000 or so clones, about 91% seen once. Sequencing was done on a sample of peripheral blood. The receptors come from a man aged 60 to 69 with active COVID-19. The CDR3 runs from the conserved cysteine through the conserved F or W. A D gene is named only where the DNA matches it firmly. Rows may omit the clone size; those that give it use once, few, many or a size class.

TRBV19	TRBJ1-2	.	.	CASSRPATVNYGYTF	TGTGCCAGTTCTAGACCCGCGACAGTTAACTATGGCTACACCTTC
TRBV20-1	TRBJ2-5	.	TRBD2	CSASETSTTQETQYF	TGCAGTGCTAGTGAGACTAGCACTACTCAAGAGACCCAGTACTTC
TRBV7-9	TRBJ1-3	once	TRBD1	CASSPQGAGNTIYF	TGTGCCAGCAGTCCACAGGGGGCTGGAAACACCATATATTTT
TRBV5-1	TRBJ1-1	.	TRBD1	CASWDTRGVNTEAFF	TGCGCCTCCTGGGACACCAGGGGGGTGAACACTGAAGCTTTCTTT
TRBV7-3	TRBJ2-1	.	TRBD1	CASSPGTGGWNEQFF	TGTGCCAGCAGCCCCGGGACAGGGGGTTGGAATGAGCAGTTCTTC
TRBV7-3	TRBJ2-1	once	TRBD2	CASSPPGTSGGNEQFF	TGTGCCAGCAGCCCCCCCGGGACTAGCGGGGGTAATGAGCAGTTCTTC
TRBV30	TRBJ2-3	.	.	CAWSVIRGGDTQYF	TGTGCCTGGAGTGTAATTAGGGGAGGAGATACGCAGTATTTT
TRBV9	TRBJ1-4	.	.	CASSSVTGGGREKLFF	TGTGCCAGCAGTTCGGTAACGGGGGGCGGGCGTGAAAAACTGTTTTTT
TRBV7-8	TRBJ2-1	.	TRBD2	CASSAGTSGGASWFF	TGTGCCAGCAGCGCCGGGACTAGCGGGGGGGCCTCTTGGTTCTTC
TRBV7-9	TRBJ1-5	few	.	CASSFSQSQPQHF	TGTGCCAGCAGCTTTAGTCAAAGCCAGCCCCAGCATTTT
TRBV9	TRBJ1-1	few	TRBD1	CASSEGTGANTEAFF	TGTGCCAGCAGCGAGGGGACAGGGGCGAACACTGAAGCTTTCTTT
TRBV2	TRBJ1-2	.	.	CASSPNGVNYGYTF	TGTGCCAGCAGTCCAAACGGGGTGAACTATGGCTACACCTTC
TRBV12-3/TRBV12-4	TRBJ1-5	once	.	CASSHDGNQPQHF	TGTGCCAGCAGTCACGACGGGAATCAGCCCCAGCATTTT
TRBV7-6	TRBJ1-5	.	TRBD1	CASSLDRGTQPQHF	TGTGCCAGCAGCTTGGACAGGGGGACCCAGCCCCAGCATTTT
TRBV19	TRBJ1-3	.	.	CASRALPISGNTIYF	TGTGCCAGTAGAGCGCTTCCTATCTCTGGAAACACCATATATTTT
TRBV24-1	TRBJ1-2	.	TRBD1	CATSESDRVYTF	TGTGCCACCAGTGAATCCGACAGGGTCTACACCTTC
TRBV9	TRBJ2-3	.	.	CASSVSGTTDTQYF	TGTGCCAGCAGCGTGAGCGGAACCACAGATACGCAGTATTTT
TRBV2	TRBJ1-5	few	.	CASDTGLSNQPQHF	TGTGCCAGCGACACAGGGCTTAGCAATCAGCCCCAGCATTTT
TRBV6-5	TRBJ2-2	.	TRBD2	CASQWTSGNGGELFF	TGTGCCAGCCAGTGGACTAGCGGGAATGGCGGGGAGCTGTTTTTT
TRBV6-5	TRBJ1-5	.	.	CASSYSGGGQQPQHF	TGTGCCAGCAGTTACTCGGGCGGGGGGCAGCAGCCCCAGCATTTT
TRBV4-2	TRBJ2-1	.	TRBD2	CASSQLAGGYYNEQFF	TGTGCCAGCAGCCAGCTGGCGGGGGGGTACTACAATGAGCAGTTCTTC
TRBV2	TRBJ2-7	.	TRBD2	CASRERGLSTYEQYF	TGTGCCAGCAGGGAGCGGGGACTTTCCACCTACGAGCAGTACTTC